One sample yielded the 18 T cell receptor beta chains listed below, sequenced in a study of blood T cell repertoires in COVID-19 (TCRdb year 2020). Receptor libraries were prepared by the immunoSEQ multiplex PCR assay. This immuneACCESS table, as held by TCRdb, lists in-frame sequences with V and J called but not all clones. Of the missing ones, under half trace to an unresolved V gene in checked studies; the others have no known cause. Within this sample are about 200,000 clones, with roughly 94% of them counted one time only. The ten largest clones take up about 1.3% of the sample. The specimen sequenced was peripheral blood. The receptor set was obtained from a man aged 25 to 40 with acute or convalescent COVID-19.

The genes are TRBV28 and TRBJ1-2; D is ambiguous. V dropped 1 base and J dropped 8 bases, with 11 bases sitting between them. Per the germline V gene, CDR1 is MDHEN and CDR2 is SYDVKM. The CDR3 has 13 residues. The CDR3 DNA sequence: TGTGCCAGCAGTTTATCCCGGGGATGGGGCTACACCTTC. Residues: CASSLSRGWGYTF.

The chain is built from TRBV6-5 and TRBJ1-6; D is unclear. V lost 0 bases to trimming and J lost 7 bases, with 10 bases between them. This CDR3 has 15 residues. Germline CDR1 and CDR2: MNHEY and SVGAGI. The CDR3 sequence is CASSYSKRRNSPLHF. CDR3 bases: TGTGCCAGCAGTTACTCGAAAAGGCGGAATTCACCCCTCCACTTT.

This sequence joins TRBV7-6 and TRBJ1-5; TRBD1 aligns across 10 bases. Trimming took 1 base from V and 6 from J; bases not matched to a gene: 0. Germline V gene data show CDR1 as SGHVS and CDR2 as FNYEAQ. This CDR3 has 14 amino acids. The chain's CDR3 is CASSLGDRGQPQHF. The CDR3 region has the DNA TGTGCCAGCAGCTTAGGGGACAGGGGTCAGCCCCAGCATTTT.

V gene TRBV7-3 combines with J gene TRBJ2-2; 7 bases align to TRBD1. The J segment lost 6 bases and the V segment lost 5 bases, leaving 9 bases of the junction unmatched. Germline V gene data show CDR1 as SGHTA and CDR2 as FQGTGA. This CDR3 is 15 amino acids long. CDR3 amino acids: CASSPRQGGAGELFF. The CDR3 coding sequence is TGTGCCAGCAGCCCCCGACAGGGTGGGGCCGGGGAGCTGTTTTTT.

This rearrangement joins TRBV5-1 to TRBJ1-5; no clear D. Germline CDR1 SGHRS, CDR2 YFSETQ. V was clipped by 1 base and J by 5 bases, with 7 bases between them. The CDR3 consists of 13 residues. The CDR3 DNA is TGCGCCAGCAGCTTGTTTGGAGATCAGCCCCAGCATTTT. This codes for CASSLFGDQPQHF. The entire variable domain, with the rest obtained from reference TRBV5-1 and TRBJ1-5, is as follows: KAGVTQTPRYLIKTRGQQVTLSCSPISGHRSVSWYQQTPGQGLQFLFEYFSETQRNKGNFPGRFSGRQFSNSRSEMNVSTLELGDSALYLCASSLFGDQPQHFGDGTRLSIL.

This chain joins TRBV19 and TRBJ1-2, with D possibly matching TRBD1 (5 bases). The V end was cut by 8 bases, the J end by 8 bases, with 15 bases between. This CDR3 region has 12 residues. Germline values: CDR1 LNHDA, CDR2 SQIVND (reference sequence). The CDR3 nucleotides read TGTGCCAGTCAACGGGGGGGTATGGGCTACACCTTC. This codes for CASQRGGMGYTF.

This clone was recorded once. The chain links TRBV19 to TRBJ1-5; tentative D call: TRBD1 (6 bases). The CDR3 consists of 13 residues. Trimming removed 3 bases from V and 5 bases from J, with 8 bases in between. Germline V CDR1 and CDR2: LNHDA, SQIVND (reference sequence). The CDR3 here is CASSIQGYQPQHF. Written as DNA, the CDR3 is TGTGCCAGTAGTATTCAGGGGTATCAGCCCCAGCATTTT.

The chain has TRBV28 and TRBJ1-2, with TRBD1 identical over 8 bases. CDR3 length: 15 amino acids. Germline trimming cut 4 bases from V and 7 bases from J; bases unmatched to any gene: 11. Germline values: CDR1 MDHEN, CDR2 SYDVKM. The CDR3 DNA reads as TGTGCCAGCAGTTACATGGGACAGGCAGAAGGTGGCTACACCTTC. This gives the protein CASSYMGQAEGGYTF.

This clone showed up just a few times. This rearrangement joins TRBV7-8 to TRBJ2-5, with D perhaps TRBD2 (6 bases). The V and J ends lost 3 bases and 2 bases respectively, with 10 bases between them. The CDR3 is made up of 14 amino acids. CDR1 and CDR2 from the germline V gene are SGHVS and FQNEAQ. The CDR3 nucleotides are TGTGCCAGCAGCTTCCGGGAGACACAAGAGACCCAGTACTTC. Amino acids: CASSFRETQETQYF.

The gene calls are TRBV5-1 and TRBJ2-5; TRBD1 matches 12 bases. The CDR3 contains 15 residues. Germline-derived CDR1 and CDR2 are SGHRS and YFSETQ. With V trimmed by 9 bases and J by 2 bases, 8 bases remained unmatched. The CDR3 DNA sequence: TGCGCCACCAACCGGGACAGGGGGCCGCAAGAGACCCAGTACTTC. It is translated as CATNRDRGPQETQYF. Full variable domain (remainder filled in from reference TRBV5-1 and TRBJ2-5): KAGVTQTPRYLIKTRGQQVTLSCSPISGHRSVSWYQQTPGQGLQFLFEYFSETQRNKGNFPGRFSGRQFSNSRSEMNVSTLELGDSALYLCATNRDRGPQETQYFGPGTRLLVL.

This chain links TRBV2 with TRBJ2-2; maybe TRBD1 (6 bases). This CDR3 comprises 13 residues. CDR1 and CDR2 (germline): SNHLY, FYNNEI. V dropped 8 bases and J dropped 6 bases, with 13 bases sitting between them. CDR3 loop: CASGHRESGELFF. The CDR3 nucleotides read TGTGCCAGCGGTCACAGGGAGTCCGGGGAGCTGTTTTTT.

The rearrangement joins TRBV6-5 to TRBJ2-2; D gene ambiguous. Germline V gene sequence: CDR1 MNHEY, CDR2 SVGAGI. The CDR3 has 15 amino acids. V dropped 7 bases and J dropped 1 base, with 13 bases sitting between them. The CDR3 sequence is CASKAGPVNTGELFF. DNA for the CDR3: TGTGCCAGCAAGGCTGGGCCAGTGAACACCGGGGAGCTGTTTTTT.

The CDR3 nucleotides are TGTGCCAGCAGCTTAGATGTGGGCAGGGACAATGAGCAGTTCTTC. It translates to CASSLDVGRDNEQFF. The chain has TRBV11-2 and TRBJ2-1, with D tentatively TRBD1 (5 bases). V was pared by 0 bases and J by 5 bases, with 11 bases between. The CDR3 loop spans 15 amino acids. Germline V gene data show CDR1 as SGHAT and CDR2 as FQNNGV.

The J gene is TRBJ2-7, the V gene TRBV7-9; 10 bases fit TRBD2. With V trimmed by 4 bases and J by 3 bases, 3 bases remained unmatched. The CDR3 extends over 14 amino acids. Germline CDR1 SEHNR, CDR2 FQNEAQ (reference sequence). This chain's CDR3 is CASSSGLADYEQYF. The CDR3 DNA reads as TGTGCCAGCAGCTCCGGACTAGCGGACTACGAGCAGTACTTC.

The chain links TRBV7-8 to TRBJ1-1, with 8 positions matching TRBD1. Germline-derived CDR1 and CDR2 are SGHVS and FQNEAQ. The V gene end was trimmed by 5 bases and the J gene end by 4 bases; junction bases not matched to a gene: 3. The CDR3 extends over 13 amino acids. The CDR3 loop is CASSRTGTTEAFF. The CDR3 region has the DNA TGTGCCAGCAGCCGGACAGGGACCACTGAAGCTTTCTTT.

This chain joins TRBV7-2 and TRBJ2-7; TRBD2 aligns across 9 bases. The CDR3 sequence is 15 residues long. Germline V lookup: CDR1 SGHTA, CDR2 FQGNSA. With 5 bases clipped from V and 4 bases from J, the junction kept 9 bases outside the gene matches. The CDR3 DNA reads as TGTGCCAGCAGCAAGGATCGAAGCGGGAGGTACGAGCAGTACTTC. It translates to CASSKDRSGRYEQYF. The full variable domain, in which reference TRBV7-2 and TRBJ2-7 provide the parts outside the CDR3, is GAGVSQSPSNKVTEKGKDVELRCDPISGHTALYWYRQSLGQGLEFLIYFQGNSAPDKSGLPSDRFSAERTGGSVSTLTIQRTQQEDSAVYLCASSKDRSGRYEQYFGPGTRLTVT.

This rearrangement joins TRBV24-1 to TRBJ2-4; D perhaps matches TRBD2 (5 bases). This CDR3 contains 11 residues. Between the trimmed V and J ends, which lost 10 bases and 5 bases, there was a span of 8 bases. Germline CDR1 reads KGHDR; CDR2 reads SFDVKD. In DNA, the CDR3 is TGTGCCACGGAGGCGGAAAACATTCAGTACTTC. Amino acids: CATEAENIQYF.

V is TRBV19 and J is TRBJ2-5; 7 bases line up with TRBD2. After removal of 10 bases from V and 3 bases from J, the junction contained 5 bases not matched to a gene. This CDR3 region has 12 residues. The germline CDR1 and CDR2 sequences are LNHDA and SQIVND (reference sequence). The CDR3 nucleotides are TGTGCCACGTCGGGAGGTAAAGAGACCCAGTACTTC. It is translated as CATSGGKETQYF.